These 15 T cell receptor beta chains originate from one sample sequenced in a study of T cell repertoires in cytomegalovirus infection. Their specific antigens are unknown. One entry per CDR3 protein results from TCRdb running MiXCR on the reads. This table has about 280,000 distinct CDR3 sequences, about 20% appearing once. The sequenced sample was cultured PBMCs, obtained from culture after CMV antigen stimulation. The receptors were sampled from a human donor in good health (CMV status not recorded). Some clones in this sample may be carry-over from other donors' samples.

This clonotype has only a few counts. CDR3 nucleotides: TGTGCCAGCAGCTTATACGGGTCTGAGACCCAGTACTTC. This gives the protein CASSLYGSETQYF. The chain links TRBV11-2 to TRBJ2-5; D remains ambiguous. With 2 bases removed from V and 5 bases from J, the gap between germline ends came to 9 bases. The CDR3 totals 13 residues. Germline-derived CDR1 and CDR2 are SGHAT and FQNNGV. Filled out from reference TRBV11-2 and TRBJ2-5, the complete variable domain reads EAGVAQSPRYKIIEKRQSVAFWCNPISGHATLYWYQQILGQGPKLLIQFQNNGVVDDSQLPKDRFSAERLKGVDSTLKIQPAKLEDSAVYLCASSLYGSETQYFGPGTRLLVL.

This clonotype was detected a few times. This sequence joins TRBV2 and TRBJ2-5; 8 nucleotides agree with TRBD2. The CDR3 is made up of 15 amino acids. Germline loops: CDR1 SNHLY, CDR2 FYNNEI. Germline trimming cut 6 bases from V and 7 bases from J; bases unmatched to any gene: 13. The CDR3 is CASSAGRVPRGTQYF. The CDR3 DNA follows: TGTGCCAGCAGCGCCGGGAGGGTCCCAAGGGGGACCCAGTACTTC.

This clonotype occurred a few times. The chain uses TRBV7-9 and TRBJ1-1, with D uncertain. V was clipped by 5 bases and J by 0 bases, with 28 bases between them. This CDR3 spans 20 amino acids. The germline gives CDR1 SEHNR, CDR2 FQNEAQ (reference sequence). The CDR3 nucleotides are TGTGCCAGCAGCGTAGGACTTAGGGCTACGCGGGGATCCATGAACACTGAAGCTTTCTTT. Protein: CASSVGLRATRGSMNTEAFF.

This clonotype was observed a few times. CDR3 sequence reads: CASRAGTDTNYGYTF. CDR3 in DNA: TGTGCCAGCAGGGCGGGGACCGATACTAACTATGGCTACACCTTC. This sequence joins TRBV12-3 or TRBV12-4 and TRBJ1-2; D may be TRBD1 (5 bases). The CDR3 length is 15 residues. Trimming removed 6 bases from V and 0 bases from J, with 14 bases in between.

This clonotype was counted ten times or more. The V gene is TRBV7-2, the J gene TRBJ2-7; D remains ambiguous. The V end lost 3 bases, the J end lost 0 bases, and 12 bases lay between the germline ends. Germline V gene sequence: CDR1 SGHTA, CDR2 FQGNSA. This CDR3 has 15 residues. The CDR3 loop reads CASSFGGLSSYEQYF. The CDR3 DNA is TGTGCCAGCAGCTTCGGTGGGTTGAGCTCCTACGAGCAGTACTTC.

This clonotype was seen many times. The V and J genes are TRBV7-2 and TRBJ2-6; D is perhaps TRBD2 (5 bases). V was trimmed by 6 bases and J by 1 base, leaving 13 bases between them. The CDR3 is 16 amino acids. The germline V gene encodes CDR1 SGHTA and CDR2 FQGNSA. The CDR3 nucleotides are TGTGCCAGCAGTCTAGTTCGGACTTCTGGGGCCAACGTCCTGACTTTC. It codes for CASSLVRTSGANVLTF.

V gene TRBV6-2 or TRBV6-3 combines with J gene TRBJ2-1; 7 bases fit TRBD2. This CDR3 is built from 14 residues. V trimming: 10 bases; J trimming: 6 bases; junction bases outside the gene matches: 12. Germline assignment: CDR1 MNHEY and CDR2 SVGEGT. The CDR3 loop is CAISREGPSNEQFF. The CDR3 coding sequence is TGTGCCATCTCTAGGGAGGGACCTTCCAATGAGCAGTTCTTC.

This chain uses TRBV5-1 with TRBJ2-1; 7 bases fit TRBD1. J lost 3 bases, V lost 0 bases, and 6 bases had no gene match. Germline CDR1 is SGHRS and CDR2 is YFSETQ. This CDR3 is built from 16 residues. The chain's CDR3 is CASSLADRADYNEQFF. The CDR3, as DNA: TGCGCCAGCAGCTTGGCCGACAGGGCGGACTACAATGAGCAGTTCTTC.

The chain joins TRBV7-9 to TRBJ1-2; no clear D. V was pared by 7 bases and J by 5 bases, with 11 bases between. The CDR3 is 12 amino acids. Germline V lookup: CDR1 SEHNR, CDR2 FQNEAQ (reference sequence). This chain's CDR3 is CASKAGGYGYTF. In DNA, the CDR3 is TGTGCCAGCAAGGCAGGAGGATATGGCTACACCTTC.

This clonotype has a handful of counts. This sequence joins TRBV20-1 and TRBJ2-5, with 9 nucleotides matching TRBD1. With 3 bases clipped from V and 5 bases from J, the junction kept 7 bases outside the gene matches. There are 14 residues in the CDR3. The germline gives CDR1 DFQATT, CDR2 SNEGSKA (reference sequence). CDR3 in amino acids: CSASPDRGPETQYF. In DNA, the CDR3 is TGCAGTGCTAGCCCGGACAGGGGACCGGAGACCCAGTACTTC.

Only a few counts were recorded for this clonotype. CDR3 protein: CASSQDARNTIYF. DNA for the CDR3: TGTGCCAGCAGCCAAGACGCTCGAAACACCATATATTTT. The chain uses TRBV3-1 and TRBJ1-3; no definite D call. Germline CDR1 is LGHDT and CDR2 is YNNKEL (reference sequence). The germline V and J ends were trimmed by 0 bases and 5 bases, with 5 bases remaining between them. The CDR3 is 13 residues long.

In its sample, this clonotype was seen many times. The genes are TRBV12-3 or TRBV12-4 and TRBJ1-5; the match to TRBD1 covers 12 bases. V trimming: 6 bases; J trimming: 5 bases; junction bases outside the gene matches: 8. CDR3 length: 16 residues. CDR3 sequence reads: CASSLGDRGPHQPQHF. DNA for the CDR3: TGTGCCAGCAGCCTAGGGGACAGGGGGCCCCATCAGCCCCAGCATTTT.

This clonotype was seen only a few times. V usage is TRBV11-2 and J usage is TRBJ2-5, with D maybe TRBD2 (5 bases). V gave up 0 bases and J gave up 4 bases, with 12 bases separating them. The CDR3 spans 15 residues. The germline gives CDR1 SGHAT, CDR2 FQNNGV. For the CDR3, the DNA is TGTGCCAGCAGCTTAGACGGACTCTCGGGAGAGACCCAGTACTTC. The encoded protein is CASSLDGLSGETQYF.

This clonotype occurred a few times. The CDR3 DNA sequence: TGCGCCAGCAGCCAAGAACCCAGACAAGAGACCCAGTACTTC. Translation gives CASSQEPRQETQYF. The chain recombines TRBV4-1 with TRBJ2-5; D is uncertain. The CDR3 loop spans 14 amino acids. Germline V gives CDR1 MGHRA, CDR2 YSYEKL. Between the trimmed V and J ends, which lost 0 bases and 2 bases, there was a span of 7 bases.

As for this clonotype: A read error may explain this, as a much larger clone is one base away. The rearrangement links TRBV7-2 to TRBJ2-3, with TRBD2 as a possible D gene (6 bases). This CDR3 region has 12 residues. Germline-derived CDR1 and CDR2 are SGHTA and FQGNSA. The CDR3 nucleotides read TGTGCCAGCAGCGCGGGGCGGAATACGCAGTGTTTT. Its translation: CASSAGRNTQCF.